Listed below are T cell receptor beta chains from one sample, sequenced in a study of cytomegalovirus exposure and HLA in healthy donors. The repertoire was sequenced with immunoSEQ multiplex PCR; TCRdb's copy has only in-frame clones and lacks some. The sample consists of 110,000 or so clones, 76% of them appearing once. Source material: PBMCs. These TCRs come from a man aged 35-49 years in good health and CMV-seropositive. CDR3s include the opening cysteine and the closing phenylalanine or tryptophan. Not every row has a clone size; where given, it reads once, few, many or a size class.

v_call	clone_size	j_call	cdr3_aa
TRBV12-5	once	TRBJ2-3	CASASSRGGEGTDTQYF
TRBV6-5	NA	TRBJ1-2	CASSYSPIPQGTGYTF
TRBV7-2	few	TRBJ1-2	CASSLEGANYGYTF
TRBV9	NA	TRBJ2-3	CASSVDSGTSTDTQYF
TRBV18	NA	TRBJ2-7	CASSPTGGTYEQYF
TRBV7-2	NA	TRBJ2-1	CASSLAAGGRDEQFF
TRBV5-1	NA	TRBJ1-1	CASSPAQVTEAFF
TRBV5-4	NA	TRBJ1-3	CASSPKTGFSGNTIYF
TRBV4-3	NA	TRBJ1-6	CASSERRGSPLHF
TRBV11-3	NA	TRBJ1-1	CASSLAPGMALNTEAFF
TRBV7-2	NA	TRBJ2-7	CASALAGGFSSYEQYF
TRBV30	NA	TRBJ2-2	CAWRLANTGELFF
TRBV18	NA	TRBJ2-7	CASSPRSGEAYEQYF
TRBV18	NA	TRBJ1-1	CASSPPEGNKAFF
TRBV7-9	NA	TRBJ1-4	CASSFSGAGEKLFF
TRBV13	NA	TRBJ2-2	CASSLSGKSTGELFF
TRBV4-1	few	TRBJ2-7	CASSHPGLAGDYEQYF
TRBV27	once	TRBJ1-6	CASSLGVANSPLHF
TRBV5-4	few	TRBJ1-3	CASSFRGALGNTIYF
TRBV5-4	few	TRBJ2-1	CASSPVRGEQFF
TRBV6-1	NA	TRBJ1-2	CASTTGDGWYGYTF
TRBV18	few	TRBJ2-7	CASSPTGAYEQYF
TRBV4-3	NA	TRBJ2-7	CASAQDRAYEQYF
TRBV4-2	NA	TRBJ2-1	CASSQDQRDRDEQFF
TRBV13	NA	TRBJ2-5	CASSWGLAGGRQETQYF
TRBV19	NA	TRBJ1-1	CASRLGTGVEAFF
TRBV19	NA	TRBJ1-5	CASSTTALRHQPQHF
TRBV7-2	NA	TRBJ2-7	CASSLGPPLYEQYF
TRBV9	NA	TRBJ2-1	CAIHSYNEQFF
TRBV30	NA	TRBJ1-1	CAWSTRLLSF
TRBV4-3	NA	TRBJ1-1	CASSQGQGRGEAFF
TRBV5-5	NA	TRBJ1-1	CASSFLRGQGIAEAFF
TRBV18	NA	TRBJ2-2	CASSLRTASAGGELFF
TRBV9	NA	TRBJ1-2	CASSVVANYGYTF
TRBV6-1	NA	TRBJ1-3	CASSDLTGASGNTIYF
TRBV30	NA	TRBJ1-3	CAWTGTGHSGNTIYF
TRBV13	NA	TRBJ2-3	CASSPPAETTDTQYF
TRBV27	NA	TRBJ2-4	CASSPQGALGIQYF
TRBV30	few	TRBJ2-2	CAWSESANTGELFF
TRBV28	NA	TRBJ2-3	CASSGTSRSDTQYF
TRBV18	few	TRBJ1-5	CASSSGQGFRNQPQHF
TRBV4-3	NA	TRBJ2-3	CASSQWGQVTDTQYF
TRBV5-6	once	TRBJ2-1	CASSLADWTYNEQFF
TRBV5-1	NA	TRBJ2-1	CASSLPSGRYNEQFF
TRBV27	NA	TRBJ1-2	CASSLGGYYGYTF
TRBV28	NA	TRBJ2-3	CASSPIRVPVTDTQYF